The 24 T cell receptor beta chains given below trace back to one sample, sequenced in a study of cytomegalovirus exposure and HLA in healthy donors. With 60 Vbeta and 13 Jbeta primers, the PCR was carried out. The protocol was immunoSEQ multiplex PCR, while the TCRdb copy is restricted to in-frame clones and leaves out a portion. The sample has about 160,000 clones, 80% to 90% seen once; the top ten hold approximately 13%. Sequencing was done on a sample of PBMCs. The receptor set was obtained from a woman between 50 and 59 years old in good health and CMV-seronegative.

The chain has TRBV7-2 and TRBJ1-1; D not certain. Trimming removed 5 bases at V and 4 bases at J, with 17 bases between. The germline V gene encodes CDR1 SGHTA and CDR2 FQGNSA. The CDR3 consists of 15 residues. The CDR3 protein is CASSAVGGSGTEAFF. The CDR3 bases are TGTGCCAGCAGCGCCGTCGGAGGGTCGGGCACTGAAGCTTTCTTT.

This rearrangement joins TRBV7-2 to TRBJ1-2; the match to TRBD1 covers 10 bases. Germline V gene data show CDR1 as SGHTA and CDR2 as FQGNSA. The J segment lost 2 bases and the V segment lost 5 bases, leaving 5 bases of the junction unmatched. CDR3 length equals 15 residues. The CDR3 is CASSVDRGANYGYTF. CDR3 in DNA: TGTGCCAGCAGCGTGGACAGGGGGGCCAACTATGGCTACACCTTC.

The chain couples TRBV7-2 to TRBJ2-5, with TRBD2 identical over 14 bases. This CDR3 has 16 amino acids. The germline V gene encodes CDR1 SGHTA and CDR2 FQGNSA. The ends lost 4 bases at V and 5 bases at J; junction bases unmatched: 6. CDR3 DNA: TGTGCCAGCAGCTACCAAGGGACTAGCGGGGGTGAGACCCAGTACTTC. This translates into CASSYQGTSGGETQYF.

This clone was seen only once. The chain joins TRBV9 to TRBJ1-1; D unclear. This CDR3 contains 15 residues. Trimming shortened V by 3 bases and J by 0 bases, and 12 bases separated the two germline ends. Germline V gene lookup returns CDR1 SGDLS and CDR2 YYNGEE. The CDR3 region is CASSAGGHLNTEAFF. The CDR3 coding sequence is TGTGCCAGCAGCGCCGGCGGTCACTTGAACACTGAAGCTTTCTTT.

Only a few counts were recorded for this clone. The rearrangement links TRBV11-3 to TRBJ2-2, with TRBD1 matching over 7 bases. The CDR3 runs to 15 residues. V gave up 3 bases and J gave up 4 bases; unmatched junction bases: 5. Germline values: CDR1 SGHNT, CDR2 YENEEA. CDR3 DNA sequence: TGTGCCAGCAGCTTGCGGACAGGTCTCACCGGGGAGCTGTTTTTT. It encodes CASSLRTGLTGELFF.

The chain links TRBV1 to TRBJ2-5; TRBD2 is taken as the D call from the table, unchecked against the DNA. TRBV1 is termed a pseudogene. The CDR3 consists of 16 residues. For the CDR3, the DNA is TGCACCAGCAGCCCCAAAGCGGGAGGGCCTCGAGAGACCCAGTACTTC. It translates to CTSSPKAGGPRETQYF.

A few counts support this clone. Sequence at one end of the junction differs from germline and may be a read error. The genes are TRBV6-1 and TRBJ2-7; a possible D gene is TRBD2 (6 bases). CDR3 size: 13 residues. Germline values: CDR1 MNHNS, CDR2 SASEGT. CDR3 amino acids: CASSDYFRDSLRF. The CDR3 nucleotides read TGTGCCAGCAGTGATTACTTCCGGGACTCACTAAGGTTT.

CDR3 in DNA: TGCGCCAGCAGCCAACACGAGGGGCTAGCGGGTGGCTACGAGCAGTACTTC. It is translated as CASSQHEGLAGGYEQYF. This chain connects TRBV4-1 to TRBJ2-7; 8 bases are a match to TRBD2. CDR1 is MGHRA and CDR2 is YSYEKL in the germline V gene. J was trimmed by 3 bases and V by 2 bases; bases with no gene match: 12. The CDR3 has 17 amino acids.

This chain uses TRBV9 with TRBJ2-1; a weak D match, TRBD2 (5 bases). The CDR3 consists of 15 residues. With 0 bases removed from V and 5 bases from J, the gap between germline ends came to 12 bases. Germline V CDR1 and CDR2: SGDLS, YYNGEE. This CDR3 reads CASSVEGVGNNEQFF. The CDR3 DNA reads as TGTGCCAGCAGCGTAGAGGGAGTAGGGAACAATGAGCAGTTCTTC.

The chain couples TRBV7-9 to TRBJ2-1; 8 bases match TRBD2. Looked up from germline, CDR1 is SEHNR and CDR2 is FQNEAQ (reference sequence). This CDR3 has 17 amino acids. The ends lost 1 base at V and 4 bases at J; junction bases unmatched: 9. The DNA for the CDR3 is TGTGCCAGCAGCTTAGAGGTAGACGGGAGGGTTTACAATGAGCAGTTCTTC. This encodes CASSLEVDGRVYNEQFF.

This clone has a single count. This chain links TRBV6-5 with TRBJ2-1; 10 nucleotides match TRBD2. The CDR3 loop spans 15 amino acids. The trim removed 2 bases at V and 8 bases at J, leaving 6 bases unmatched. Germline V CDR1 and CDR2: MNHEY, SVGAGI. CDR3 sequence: CASSYESGGAYEQFF. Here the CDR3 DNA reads TGTGCCAGCAGTTACGAAAGCGGGGGGGCTTATGAGCAGTTCTTC.

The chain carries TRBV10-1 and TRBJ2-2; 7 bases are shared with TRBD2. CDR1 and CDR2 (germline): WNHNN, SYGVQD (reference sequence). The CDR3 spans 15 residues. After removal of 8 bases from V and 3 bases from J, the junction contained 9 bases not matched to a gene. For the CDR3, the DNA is TGCGCCAGCTCCCCTGCGGGAGACGACACCGGGGAGCTGTTTTTT. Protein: CASSPAGDDTGELFF.

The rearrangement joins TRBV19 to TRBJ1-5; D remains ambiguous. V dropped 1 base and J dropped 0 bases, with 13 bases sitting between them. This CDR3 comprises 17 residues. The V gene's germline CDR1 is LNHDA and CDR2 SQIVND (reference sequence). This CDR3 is CASSIVRQAYSNQPQHF. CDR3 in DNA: TGTGCCAGTAGTATAGTCCGGCAGGCGTATAGCAATCAGCCCCAGCATTTT.

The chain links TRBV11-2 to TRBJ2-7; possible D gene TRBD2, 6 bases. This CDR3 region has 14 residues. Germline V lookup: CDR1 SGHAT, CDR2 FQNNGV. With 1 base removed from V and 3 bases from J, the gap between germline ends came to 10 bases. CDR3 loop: CASSLGVGGYEQYF. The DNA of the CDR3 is TGTGCCAGCAGCTTAGGGGTGGGGGGCTACGAGCAGTACTTC.

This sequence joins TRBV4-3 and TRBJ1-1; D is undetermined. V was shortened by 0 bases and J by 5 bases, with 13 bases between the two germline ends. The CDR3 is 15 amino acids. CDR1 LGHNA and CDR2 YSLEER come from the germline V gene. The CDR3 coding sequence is TGCGCCAGCAGCCAAGATATATCGTCCCGGACTGAAGCTTTCTTT. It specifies CASSQDISSRTEAFF.

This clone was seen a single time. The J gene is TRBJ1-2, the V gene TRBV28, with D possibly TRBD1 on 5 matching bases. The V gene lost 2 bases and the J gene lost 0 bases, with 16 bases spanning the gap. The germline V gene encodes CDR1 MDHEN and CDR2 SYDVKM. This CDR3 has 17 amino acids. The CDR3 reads CASSLVGGILANYGYTF. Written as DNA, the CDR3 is TGTGCCAGCAGTTTAGTTGGGGGGATACTAGCTAACTATGGCTACACCTTC.

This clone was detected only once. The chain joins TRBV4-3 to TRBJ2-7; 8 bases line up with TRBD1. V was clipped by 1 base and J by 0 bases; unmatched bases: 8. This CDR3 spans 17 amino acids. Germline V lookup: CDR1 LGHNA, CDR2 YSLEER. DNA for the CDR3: TGCGCCAGCAGCCAAGCGACAGGGGCAGGGGTCTCCTACGAGCAGTACTTC. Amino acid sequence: CASSQATGAGVSYEQYF.

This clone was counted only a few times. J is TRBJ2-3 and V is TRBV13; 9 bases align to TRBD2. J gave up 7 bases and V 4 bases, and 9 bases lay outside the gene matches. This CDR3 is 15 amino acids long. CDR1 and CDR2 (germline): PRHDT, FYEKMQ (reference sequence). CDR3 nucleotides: TGTGCCAGCAGCTCCAAGCGGGAGGCCCTCTATACGCAGTATTTT. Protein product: CASSSKREALYTQYF.

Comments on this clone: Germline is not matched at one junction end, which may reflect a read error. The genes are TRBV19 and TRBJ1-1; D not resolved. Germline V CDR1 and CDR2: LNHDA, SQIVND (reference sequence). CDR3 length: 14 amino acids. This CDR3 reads CASSLDWANTEAFF. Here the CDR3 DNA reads TGTGCCAGTAGTCTAGACTGGGCGAACACTGAAGCTTTCTTT. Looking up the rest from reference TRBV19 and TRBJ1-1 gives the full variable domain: DGGITQSPKYLFRKEGQNVTLSCEQNLNHDAMYWYRQDPGQGLRLIYYSQIVNDFQKGDIAEGYSVSREKKESFPLTVTSAQKNPTAFYLCASSLDWANTEAFFGQGTRLTVV.

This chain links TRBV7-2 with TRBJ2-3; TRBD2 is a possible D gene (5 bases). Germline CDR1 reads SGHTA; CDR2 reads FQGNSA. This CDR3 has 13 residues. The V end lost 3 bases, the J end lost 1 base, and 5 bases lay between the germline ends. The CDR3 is CASSFSGTDTQYF. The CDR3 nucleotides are TGTGCCAGCAGCTTTAGCGGCACAGATACGCAGTATTTT.

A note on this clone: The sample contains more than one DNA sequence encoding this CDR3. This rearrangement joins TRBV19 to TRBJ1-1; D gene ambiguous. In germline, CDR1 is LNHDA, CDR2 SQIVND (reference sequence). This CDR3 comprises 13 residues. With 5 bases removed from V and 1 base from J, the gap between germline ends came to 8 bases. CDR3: CASSFTGNTEAFF. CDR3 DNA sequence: TGTGCCAGTAGTTTTACGGGGAACACTGAAGCTTTCTTT.

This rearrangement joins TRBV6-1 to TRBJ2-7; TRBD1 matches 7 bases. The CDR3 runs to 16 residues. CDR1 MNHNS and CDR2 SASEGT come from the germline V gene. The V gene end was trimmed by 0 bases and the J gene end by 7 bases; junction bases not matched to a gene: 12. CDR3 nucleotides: TGTGCCAGCAGTGAAGCGCTTACAACCCCCAGGGGGGAGCAGTACTTC. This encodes CASSEALTTPRGEQYF.

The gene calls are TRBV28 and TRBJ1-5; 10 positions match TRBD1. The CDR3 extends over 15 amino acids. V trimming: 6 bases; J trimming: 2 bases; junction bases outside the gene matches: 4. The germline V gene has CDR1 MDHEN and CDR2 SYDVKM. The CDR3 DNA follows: TGTGCCAGCAGACAGACAGGGGGCGGCAATCAGCCCCAGCATTTT. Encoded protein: CASRQTGGGNQPQHF.

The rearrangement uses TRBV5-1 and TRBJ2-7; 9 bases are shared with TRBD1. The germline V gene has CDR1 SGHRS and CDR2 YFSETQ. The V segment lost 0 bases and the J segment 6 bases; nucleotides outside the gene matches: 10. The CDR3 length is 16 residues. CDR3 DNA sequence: TGCGCCAGCAGCTTGGCCTCCGGGACAGGGTACGTCGAGCAGTACTTC. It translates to CASSLASGTGYVEQYF.